This T cell receptor (beta chain) was recovered during a study of blood T cell repertoires in COVID-19. Clones were sequenced by immunoSEQ multiplex PCR, and TCRdb holds only the in-frame ones, with some missing. The table lists a few hundred thousand clones, 80% to 95% of them singletons. The source is a woman aged 25 to 39 who had recovered from COVID-19. Sample: PBMCs or T cells enriched from blood (not recorded which).

DNA for the CDR3: TGTGCCAGCAGCCACGACTCCAACCTCTATGGCTACACCTTC. Protein: CASSHDSNLYGYTF. J is TRBJ1-2 and V is TRBV7-2, with D uncertain. V was cut by 5 bases and J by 4 bases, with 14 bases left in between. This CDR3 region has 14 residues. Germline values: CDR1 SGHTA, CDR2 FQGNSA. Using reference TRBV7-2 and TRBJ1-2 for the parts outside the CDR3, the full variable domain is GAGVSQSPSNKVTEKGKDVELRCDPISGHTALYWYRQSLGQGLEFLIYFQGNSAPDKSGLPSDRFSAERTGGSVSTLTIQRTQQEDSAVYLCASSHDSNLYGYTFGSGTRLTVV.